This TCR beta chain derives from a study of T cell repertoires in cytomegalovirus infection. Study outcomes and limitations: In two of eight donors, the top clonotype was HLA-C-restricted CMV-specific.

This clonotype has a handful of counts. What it recognizes is unknown. TCRdb reprocessed the reads via MiXCR and lists one record per CDR3 protein. The repertoire includes about 160,000 distinct CDR3 sequences, less than 25% of them detected once, and around a quarter sits in the top ten. The V gene lost 1 base and the J gene lost 5 bases, with 9 bases spanning the gap. The CDR3 sequence is 13 residues long. The germline CDR1 and CDR2 sequences are SGHDT and YYEEEE. This TCR came from a human donor in good health (CMV status not recorded). Some clones in this sample may be carry-over from other donors' samples. This sample comprised CD8+ T cells from cultured PBMCs, obtained from culture after CMV antigen stimulation. The V gene is TRBV5-6, the J gene TRBJ2-5, with a tentative D call TRBD2 (5 bases). The CDR3 DNA is TGTGCCAGCAGCTTGCGGGGTTGGGAGACCCAGTACTTC. As protein: CASSLRGWETQYF.